This TCR beta chain emerged from a study of blood T cell repertoires in COVID-19. Repertoires were generated with immunoSEQ multiplex PCR, while TCRdb's copy carries only in-frame clones and drops some. The sample shows 250,000 or so clones, roughly nine tenths of them seen only once. The CDR3 has 16 amino acids. V lost 0 bases to trimming and J lost 0 bases, with 12 bases between them. Germline lookup yields CDR1 LGHNA and CDR2 YSLEER. The TCR comes from a man between 60 and 75 years old with acute or convalescent COVID-19. The rearrangement uses TRBV4-3 and TRBJ2-7, with a weak D call TRBD1 (5 bases). The source material was peripheral blood. The CDR3 DNA reads TGCGCCAGCAGCCAAGATGCAGGGCCCAGCTCCTACGAGCAGTACTTC. It codes for CASSQDAGPSSYEQYF.